This passage covers 15 T cell receptor beta chains from one sample sequenced in a study of blood T cell repertoires in COVID-19. Data came from immunoSEQ multiplex PCR; TCRdb stores just in-frame clones and leaves some out. The profile shows nearly 80,000 clones, about four fifths of them singletons. The specimen was peripheral blood. Every receptor here comes from an older woman with acute or convalescent COVID-19.

Of note for this clone: The junction departs from the called germline gene at one end, perhaps through a read error. The chain carries TRBV12-5 and TRBJ2-7; 8 bases match TRBD2. Germline V gene data show CDR1 as LGHNT and CDR2 as FRNRAP. There are 17 residues in the CDR3. CDR3 in DNA: TGTGCTAGTGGTTTGGTACGTAATAGCGGGATCTCCTTCGAGCAGTACTTC. Amino acid sequence: CASGLVRNSGISFEQYF. The whole variable domain, filled in from reference TRBV12-5 and TRBJ2-7, reads DARVTQTPRHKVTEMGQEVTMRCQPILGHNTVFWYRQTMMQGLELLAYFRNRAPLDDSGMPKDRFSAEMPDATLATLKIQPSEPRDSAVYFCASGLVRNSGISFEQYFGPGTRLTVT.

V is TRBV3-1 (or the pseudogene TRBV3-2) and J is TRBJ2-2, with TRBD1 matching over 11 bases. The CDR3 is 16 residues long. Germline-derived CDR1 and CDR2 are LGHDT and YNNKEL (reference sequence). Unmatched junction bases numbered 3, after V lost 2 bases and J lost 4 bases. In DNA form, the CDR3 reads TGTGCCAGCAGCCAAAGGACAGGGGGCGGCACCGGGGAGCTGTTTTTT. Translating it yields CASSQRTGGGTGELFF.

The chain joins TRBV5-6 to TRBJ2-5; D unresolved. In germline, CDR1 is SGHDT, CDR2 YYEEEE. There are 13 residues in the CDR3. Between the trimmed V and J ends, which lost 2 bases and 4 bases, there was a span of 9 bases. The CDR3 loop reads CASSFSPGETQYF. The CDR3 DNA sequence: TGTGCCAGCAGCTTCTCCCCGGGAGAGACCCAGTACTTC. Looking up the rest from reference TRBV5-6 and TRBJ2-5 gives the full variable domain: DAGVTQSPTHLIKTRGQQVTLRCSPKSGHDTVSWYQQALGQGPQFIFQYYEEEERQRGNFPDRFSGHQFPNYSSELNVNALLLGDSALYLCASSFSPGETQYFGPGTRLLVL.

A word on this clone: Other DNA sequences in the same sample also yield this CDR3. This chain joins TRBV29-1 and TRBJ2-2, with 13 nucleotides matching TRBD2. CDR3 length equals 14 residues. V shed 7 bases and J 5 bases; nucleotides not matched to a gene: 4. Germline V CDR1 and CDR2: SQVTM, ANQGSEA. CDR3 sequence (DNA): TGCAGCGCCCGACTAGCGGGAGGAACCGGGGAGCTGTTTTTT. This translates into CSARLAGGTGELFF.

The V call is TRBV5-1, the J call TRBJ2-3; TRBD1 is a possible D gene (6 bases). Trimming cost V 0 bases and J 2 bases, with 16 bases left between them. CDR3 length: 17 amino acids. From germline, CDR1 is SGHRS and CDR2 YFSETQ. This CDR3 reads CASSLGLTGRYTDTQYF. In nucleotides, the CDR3 is TGCGCCAGCAGCTTGGGACTGACAGGCAGATACACAGATACGCAGTATTTT. Filled out from reference TRBV5-1 and TRBJ2-3, the complete variable domain reads KAGVTQTPRYLIKTRGQQVTLSCSPISGHRSVSWYQQTPGQGLQFLFEYFSETQRNKGNFPGRFSGRQFSNSRSEMNVSTLELGDSALYLCASSLGLTGRYTDTQYFGPGTRLTVL.

V and J are TRBV3-1 (or the pseudogene TRBV3-2) and TRBJ1-6; D possibly corresponds to TRBD1 (6 bases). This CDR3 region has 15 residues. The ends were cut back, 0 bases at V and 6 bases at J, with 9 bases in the middle. The V gene's germline CDR1 is LGHDT and CDR2 YNNKEL (reference sequence). CDR3 in DNA: TGTGCCAGCAGCCAAGAGGCCAGGGGTAATTCACCCCTCCACTTT. This sequence encodes CASSQEARGNSPLHF.

The gene calls are TRBV19 and TRBJ2-6, with 7 bases matching TRBD1. After removal of 5 bases from V and 0 bases from J, the junction contained 16 bases not matched to a gene. Germline V gene data show CDR1 as LNHDA and CDR2 as SQIVND (reference sequence). The CDR3 runs 20 residues. CDR3 sequence (DNA): TGTGCCAGTAGTCTTACCAGGCTCAGGGGGTCCGGCTCTGGGGCCAACGTCCTGACTTTC. Its translation is CASSLTRLRGSGSGANVLTF. The variable domain in full, with the rest retrieved from reference TRBV19 and TRBJ2-6, is DGGITQSPKYLFRKEGQNVTLSCEQNLNHDAMYWYRQDPGQGLRLIYYSQIVNDFQKGDIAEGYSVSREKKESFPLTVTSAQKNPTAFYLCASSLTRLRGSGSGANVLTFGAGSRLTVL.

This chain joins TRBV29-1 and TRBJ2-2; TRBD2 agrees at 8 bases. Losses at the gene ends were 6 bases for V and 5 bases for J; bases not matched to a gene: 5. The CDR3 totals 13 residues. Germline-derived CDR1 and CDR2 are SQVTM and ANQGSEA. CDR3 sequence reads: CSVAPGGTGELFF. CDR3 coding DNA: TGCAGCGTAGCCCCGGGAGGGACCGGGGAGCTGTTTTTT.

The chain has TRBV19 and TRBJ1-5, with D perhaps matching TRBD1 (6 bases). Germline V gene lookup returns CDR1 LNHDA and CDR2 SQIVND (reference sequence). Deletions cut 10 bases from V and 4 bases from J, with 17 bases between. CDR3 length: 14 residues. The CDR3 DNA reads TGTGCCACCACAGAACATACAGGGAATCAGCCCCAGCATTTT. As protein: CATTEHTGNQPQHF.

The CDR3 spells CATYSTGSVGTQYF. The CDR3 coding sequence is TGTGCCACGTACTCGACAGGGTCGGTAGGGACCCAGTACTTC. The chain employs TRBV6-6 and TRBJ2-5, with TRBD1 identical over 7 bases. This CDR3 comprises 14 residues. Trimming took 10 bases from V and 7 from J; bases not matched to a gene: 15. The V gene's germline CDR1 is MNHNY and CDR2 SVGAGI (reference sequence).

This clone was recorded once. The rearrangement links TRBV2 to TRBJ2-2, with D tentatively TRBD1 (6 bases). Germline V gives CDR1 SNHLY, CDR2 FYNNEI. The CDR3 contains 16 residues. With 7 bases removed from V and 1 base from J, the gap between germline ends came to 16 bases. The CDR3 coding sequence is TGTGCCAGCACTTGGGGGCCGGACGGGAACACCGGGGAGCTGTTTTTT. It specifies CASTWGPDGNTGELFF.

CDR3 sequence reads: CASSLVGGSRGNTIYF. In DNA form, the CDR3 reads TGCGCCAGCAGCTTGGTAGGCGGATCCCGCGGAAACACCATATATTTT. The genes are TRBV5-1 and TRBJ1-3; D unresolved. The CDR3 extends over 16 amino acids. Deletions cut 0 bases from V and 4 bases from J, with 14 bases between. CDR1 is SGHRS and CDR2 is YFSETQ in the germline V gene.

J is TRBJ1-2 and V is TRBV7-9, with D uncertain. Germline CDR1 and CDR2: SEHNR and FQNEAQ (reference sequence). Trimming removed 5 bases at V and 2 bases at J, with 12 bases between. This CDR3 region has 14 residues. CDR3 in DNA: TGTGCCAGCAGCCGAGACACCCTGAACTATGGCTACACCTTC. It is translated as CASSRDTLNYGYTF.

The chain joins TRBV19 to TRBJ1-4; 8 nucleotides align to TRBD1. CDR1 is LNHDA, CDR2 SQIVND, per germline (reference sequence). CDR3 length equals 15 residues. Trimming removed 8 bases from V and 5 bases from J; junction bases left unmatched: 10. The CDR3 loop reads CASGSGQGGNEKLFF. DNA of the CDR3: TGTGCCAGTGGGTCAGGACAGGGCGGGAATGAAAAACTGTTTTTT.

Only a few counts were recorded for this clone. The chain is built from TRBV30 and TRBJ1-1, with 7 bases fitting TRBD1. Germline CDR1 GTSNPN, CDR2 SVGIG (reference sequence). The length of the CDR3 is 13 residues. Trimming cost V 3 bases and J 5 bases; bases outside gene matches: 6. The CDR3 DNA follows: TGTGCCTGGAGCGGGACAGCCAGTACTGAAGCTTTCTTT. This translates into CAWSGTASTEAFF.